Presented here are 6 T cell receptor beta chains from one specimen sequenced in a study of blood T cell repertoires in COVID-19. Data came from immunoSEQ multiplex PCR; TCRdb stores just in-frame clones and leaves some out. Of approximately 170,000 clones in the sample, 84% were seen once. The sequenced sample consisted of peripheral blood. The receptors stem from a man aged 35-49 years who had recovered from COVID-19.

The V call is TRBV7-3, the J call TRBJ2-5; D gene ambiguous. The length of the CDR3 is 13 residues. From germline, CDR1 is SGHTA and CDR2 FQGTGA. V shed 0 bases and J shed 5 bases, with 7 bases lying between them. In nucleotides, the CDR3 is TGTGCCAGCAGCTTAACGGCAGATGAGACCCAGTACTTC. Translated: CASSLTADETQYF.

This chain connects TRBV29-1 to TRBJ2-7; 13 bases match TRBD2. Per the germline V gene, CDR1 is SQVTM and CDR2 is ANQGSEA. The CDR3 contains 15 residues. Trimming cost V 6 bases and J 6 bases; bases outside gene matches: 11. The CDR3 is CSVGTGTSGVGEQYF. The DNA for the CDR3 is TGCAGCGTGGGCACCGGGACTAGCGGGGTCGGCGAGCAGTACTTC.

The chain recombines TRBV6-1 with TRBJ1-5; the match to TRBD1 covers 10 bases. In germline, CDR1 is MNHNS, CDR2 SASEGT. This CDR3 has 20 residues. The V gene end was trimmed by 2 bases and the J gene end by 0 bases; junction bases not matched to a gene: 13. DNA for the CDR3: TGTGCCAGCAGTGAAACGGCTGGCGACAGGGGGCTTTTTAGCAATCAGCCCCAGCATTTT. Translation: CASSETAGDRGLFSNQPQHF.

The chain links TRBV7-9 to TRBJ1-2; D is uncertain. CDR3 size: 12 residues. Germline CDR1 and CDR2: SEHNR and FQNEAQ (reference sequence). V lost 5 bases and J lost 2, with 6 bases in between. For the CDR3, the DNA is TGTGCCAGCAGCGCGGAAAACTATGGCTACACCTTC. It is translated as CASSAENYGYTF.

The CDR3 protein is CASSYGHQTGELFF. The CDR3 nucleotides read TGCGCCAGCAGCTACGGACATCAGACCGGGGAGCTGTTTTTT. The chain joins TRBV4-3 to TRBJ2-2; possibly TRBD1 for D (5 bases). This CDR3 has 14 amino acids. Germline V CDR1 and CDR2: LGHNA, YSLEER. The V end was cut by 5 bases, the J end by 5 bases, with 12 bases between.

The CDR3 spells CATSREGDMRGGSEKLFF. CDR3 nucleotides: TGTGCCACCAGCAGAGAGGGCGATATGCGGGGGGGATCTGAAAAACTGTTTTTT. The chain employs TRBV15 and TRBJ1-4; maybe TRBD1 (5 bases). Per germline, CDR1 LNHNV and CDR2 YYDKDF (reference sequence). The CDR3 is 18 residues long. The V and J ends lost 0 bases and 7 bases respectively, with 21 bases between them.